This T cell receptor (beta chain) was profiled in a study of OX40 agonist ivuxolimab in advanced cancers. Findings and caveats of the study: Clonal expansion in partial responders at 0.1-3.0 mg/kg ranked among the lowest. Expanded peripheral T-cell antigen specificity went undetermined.

The CDR3 runs to 15 residues. Germline V gives CDR1 SQVTM, CDR2 ANQGSEA. The ends lost 0 bases at V and 6 bases at J; junction bases unmatched: 11. A word on this clone: Antigen: not known.

Method: immunoSEQ multiplex PCR; TCRdb's copy keeps in-frame clones and lacks some. The table shows about 17,000 clones, with 92% occurring only once. The sequencing used CD4+ or CD8+ T cells sorted from blood, collected in a trial of the OX40 agonist ivuxolimab. This TCR derives from an adult with an advanced solid tumor such as melanoma, head and neck, liver or kidney cancer. The rearrangement uses TRBV29-1 and TRBJ2-7; TRBD1 agrees at 7 bases. DNA of the CDR3: TGCAGCGTTGAAGACGTTCGTACAGGGGTGGTCGAGCAGTACTTC. Its protein is CSVEDVRTGVVEQYF.